This TCR beta chain was profiled in a study of Ad26.COV2.S vaccination and SARS-CoV-2 variants. The sample's treatment: around 19 received Ad26.COV2.S at low or high dose, single or two shots; five or six received placebo; per-sample allocation not given. Repertoires come from day 63 after the first vaccine or placebo injection. This clone has only one observation. The protocol was immunoSEQ multiplex PCR, while the TCRdb copy is restricted to in-frame clones and leaves out a portion. Of about 240,000 clones listed, around 89% are singletons. The ends lost 5 bases at V and 6 bases at J; junction bases unmatched: 9. This CDR3 comprises 14 residues. Germline assignment: CDR1 LNHDA and CDR2 SQIVND (reference sequence).

The source was peripheral blood, collected in a trial of Ad26.COV2.S vaccine versus placebo. The chain carries TRBV19 and TRBJ2-7; 8 nucleotides agree with TRBD1. The receptor's source is a person aged 18-65 years who received the Ad26.COV2.S COVID-19 vaccine or a placebo. DNA for the CDR3: TGTGCCAGTAGTCCCTTGGACAGGGTAGGCGAGCAGTACTTC. Its translation is CASSPLDRVGEQYF.